These T cell receptor beta chains were read from a single sample in a study of blood T cell repertoires in COVID-19. Generated by immunoSEQ multiplex PCR, the TCRdb table keeps only in-frame clones and is missing some. Of over 55,000 clones listed, around four fifths were seen once; the top ten hold about 29%. Sequencing was performed on peripheral blood. The receptors derive from a human donor in a cohort sampled during active COVID-19. Each CDR3 is given with its conserved first and last residue. The D gene is left open where the match is weak. Expanded clones are given a class, and other clones once, few, many or no size at all.

.	.	TRBV28	TRBJ1-5	15	TGTGCCAGCAGTTCCGGTGAGGGATACAATCAGCCCCAGCATTTT	CASSSGEGYNQPQHF
.	few	TRBV27	TRBJ2-6	15	TGTGCCAGCAGTTCCCCCTTCTCTGGGGCCAACGTCCTGACTTTC	CASSSPFSGANVLTF
TRBD1	.	TRBV19	TRBJ1-5	15	TGTGCCAGTAATTTTGGACAGGGTCGATATCAGCCCCAGCATTTT	CASNFGQGRYQPQHF
.	few	TRBV18	TRBJ1-1	16	TGTGCCAGCTCATCGGGGGTAGGCAGCCGCGACACTGAAGCTTTCTTT	CASSSGVGSRDTEAFF
.	.	TRBV7-2	TRBJ2-5	15	TGTGCCAGCAGCTTAGGTGGCCAGGTCCAAGAGACCCAGTACTTC	CASSLGGQVQETQYF
.	.	TRBV7-2	TRBJ1-1	14	TGTGCCAGCAGCCCACAGGGATTGTTGACTGAAGCTTTCTTT	CASSPQGLLTEAFF
TRBD1	.	TRBV28	TRBJ2-7	14	TGTGCCAGCACCGCGACAGGGTTTCGCCACGAGCAGTACTTC	CASTATGFRHEQYF
.	.	TRBV27	TRBJ1-2	15	TGTGCCAGCAGTGGGGTAGGCAGCCAGGGCCATGGCTACACCTTC	CASSGVGSQGHGYTF
TRBD1	.	TRBV6-5	TRBJ2-2	15	TGTGCCACCACGGCCCGGGACAGGTACACCGGGGAGCTGTTTTTT	CATTARDRYTGELFF
TRBD1	.	TRBV25-1	TRBJ1-6	16	TGTGCCAGCAGTGAAGAGGGCAGGGGGAAGGGGGCACCCCTCCACTTT	CASSEEGRGKGAPLHF
TRBD1	.	TRBV7-2	TRBJ1-2	16	TGTGCCAGCAGCTTAGTTGGGACAGGGGTTTACTATGGCTACACCTTC	CASSLVGTGVYYGYTF
.	.	TRBV30	TRBJ2-1	15	TGTGCCTGGAGGAAGTTTGGGGGGAACTACAATGAGCAGTTCTTC	CAWRKFGGNYNEQFF
.	many	TRBV4-1	TRBJ1-2	15	TGCGCCAGCAGCCATTTCTTATCCCTTCCGGGGGGCTACACCTTC	CASSHFLSLPGGYTF
.	.	TRBV11-2	TRBJ2-7	13	TGTGCCAGCAGCCGCGTCCAGGGGGGCGAGCAGTACTTC	CASSRVQGGEQYF
.	.	TRBV6-2/TRBV6-3	TRBJ1-2	16	TGTGCCAGCACCCCACTTAGACAGACGGCTAACTATGGCTACACCTTC	CASTPLRQTANYGYTF
TRBD1	.	TRBV19	TRBJ1-2	14	TGTGCCAGTAGTACGGACAGGGCGAACTATGGCTACACCTTC	CASSTDRANYGYTF
TRBD2	.	TRBV6-2/TRBV6-3	TRBJ2-3	17	TGTGCCAGCAGTTACTGGAGCGGGGGTCCGCTTGGGGATACGCAGTATTTT	CASSYWSGGPLGDTQYF
TRBD1	.	TRBV5-1	TRBJ1-6	16	TGCGCCAGCAGCACAGGAAGACAGGGTTTTCGATCACCCCTCCACTTT	CASSTGRQGFRSPLHF
TRBD1	.	TRBV10-3	TRBJ2-1	15	TGTGCCATCAATCCCGGGACAGGGGGCTTCAATGAGCAGTTCTTC	CAINPGTGGFNEQFF
.	.	TRBV6-5	TRBJ2-5	15	TGTGCCAGCGGGCGGGGGCTCCGGGCACAAGAGACCCAGTACTTC	CASGRGLRAQETQYF
TRBD2	.	TRBV10-3	TRBJ2-1	14	TGTGCCATCAGCGTACGGACTAGCCCCATGGAGCAGTTCTTC	CAISVRTSPMEQFF
TRBD2	.	TRBV6-2/TRBV6-3	TRBJ2-1	15	TGTGCCAGCAGTTACGGGACTAGCGGGAACAATGAGCAGTTCTTC	CASSYGTSGNNEQFF
.	few	TRBV10-3	TRBJ1-2	12	TGTGCCATCAGTGACCCCGTTGTGGGCTACACCTTC	CAISDPVVGYTF
.	.	TRBV15	TRBJ2-3	12	TGTGCCACCAGCAGAGATAGGGGGTATCGGTATTTT	CATSRDRGYRYF
TRBD1	.	TRBV7-9	TRBJ1-1	15	TGTGCCACCCCTACAGGGGCCGCCGGGGCGACTGAAGCTTTCTTT	CATPTGAAGATEAFF
.	.	TRBV3-1/TRBV3-2	TRBJ2-7	15	TGTGCCAGCAGCCAAGATTGGCGCGCGGCCTACGAGCAGTACTTC	CASSQDWRAAYEQYF
TRBD1	.	TRBV28	TRBJ2-2	13	TGTGCCAGCCGGACAGGGAATGGCGGGGAGCTGTTTTTT	CASRTGNGGELFF
.	.	TRBV7-8	TRBJ2-7	11	TGTGCCAGCAGCTCACGACAGCTTACCCGTTTC	CASSSRQLTRF